This TCR beta chain was recovered during a study of cytomegalovirus exposure and HLA in healthy donors. Findings of the study overall: Sequencing depth roughly uniform across donors was assumed in presence/absence analyses. TCR beta V segments were, for the most part, productive about 87% or about 30% of the time in an earlier analysis. Cytomegalovirus status was reportedly diagnosed by the classifier with high sensitivity and specificity. Links to common viral pathogens appeared, in a later analysis, for several of the most significant clusters.

Comments on this clone: The antigen remains undetermined.

CDR1 and CDR2 from the germline V gene are MNHEY and SMNVEV (reference sequence). The CDR3 has 19 residues. V lost 6 bases to trimming and J lost 3 bases; unmatched junction nucleotides: 19. The primer mix had 60 Vbeta and 13 Jbeta primers. The protocol was immunoSEQ multiplex PCR, while the TCRdb copy is restricted to in-frame clones and leaves out a portion. The sample contains 90,000 to 150,000 clones, roughly four fifths of which appear only once. The receptor was isolated from a man aged 35 to 55 in good health and CMV-seronegative. The sample taken for sequencing was PBMCs. The rearrangement uses TRBV27 and TRBJ1-2; 10 nucleotides line up with TRBD1. The CDR3 DNA follows: TGTGCCAGCAGCCAGAAGACAGGGGGCTTCTTCTCCCCCCACTATGGCTACACCTTC. Residues: CASSQKTGGFFSPHYGYTF.